Listed below are T cell receptor beta chains from one sample, sequenced in a study of blood T cell repertoires in COVID-19. The protocol was immunoSEQ multiplex PCR, while the TCRdb copy is restricted to in-frame clones and leaves out a portion. The sample shows approximately 130,000 clones, more than 80% of them seen only once. The sequencing sample was made of peripheral blood. The receptors were sampled from a human donor in a cohort sampled during active COVID-19. The CDR3 runs from the conserved cysteine through the conserved F or W. The order of the fields is clone size, D gene, J gene, V gene, CDR3 protein, CDR3 DNA. A D gene is named only where the DNA matches it firmly. A clone size is listed for some rows: how often the clone was seen (once, few, many), or a class if it is expanded.

once	-	TRBJ1-1	TRBV6-6	CASSKKEAFF	TGTGCCAGCAGCAAAAAAGAAGCTTTCTTT
-	TRBD1	TRBJ2-7	TRBV19	CASSTGQGLTEQYF	TGTGCCAGTAGCACCGGACAGGGGTTAACCGAGCAGTACTTC
-	-	TRBJ2-5	TRBV5-6	CASSSVGRDRETQYF	TGTGCCAGCAGCTCCGTCGGCAGGGATCGAGAGACCCAGTACTTC
-	-	TRBJ2-5	TRBV30	CAWSVNIGWARETQYF	TGTGCCTGGAGTGTAAATATTGGGTGGGCCAGGGAGACCCAGTACTTC
once	-	TRBJ1-1	TRBV5-1	CASSQQNMNTEAFF	TGCGCCAGCAGCCAACAAAACATGAACACTGAAGCTTTCTTT
few	TRBD1	TRBJ2-5	TRBV18	CASSLQTGQETQYF	TGTGCCAGCTCCCTACAGACAGGGCAAGAGACCCAGTACTTC
-	TRBD2	TRBJ2-3	TRBV18	CASSPYSGTTDTQYF	TGTGCCAGCTCCCCCTACAGCGGGACGACGGATACGCAGTATTTT
-	TRBD2	TRBJ2-1	TRBV5-1	CASSLPPGLAGTSYNEQFF	TGCGCCAGCAGCTTGCCCCCGGGACTAGCGGGGACCTCCTACAATGAGCAGTTCTTC
-	-	TRBJ1-2	TRBV6-5	CASLEASGLEGYTF	TGTGCCAGCCTCGAGGCATCAGGGCTGGAAGGCTACACCTTC
-	TRBD1	TRBJ1-6	TRBV5-6	CASSSDRANNSPLHF	TGTGCCAGCAGCTCCGACAGGGCTAATAATTCACCCCTCCACTTT
-	-	TRBJ1-2	TRBV18	CASSPSEQGYTF	TGTGCCAGCTCACCATCGGAGCAAGGCTACACCTTC
-	-	TRBJ2-3	TRBV18	CASSPTPIAAVNF	TGTGCCAGCTCCCCCACCCCAATAGCGGCAGTGAATTTT
-	-	TRBJ2-7	TRBV2	CASREYYEQYF	TGTGCCAGCAGAGAGTACTACGAGCAGTACTTC
-	TRBD1	TRBJ1-5	TRBV6-2/TRBV6-3	CASSYGTAISNQPQHF	TGTGCCAGCAGTTACGGGACAGCCATTAGCAATCAGCCCCAGCATTTT
-	TRBD2	TRBJ2-1	TRBV19	CASSIQLAGLEQFF	TGTGCCAGTAGTATTCAGCTAGCGGGTCTTGAGCAGTTCTTC
-	-	TRBJ1-2	TRBV27	CASSSRGANYGYTF	TGTGCCAGCAGTTCCAGGGGAGCTAACTATGGCTACACCTTC
-	-	TRBJ1-6	TRBV6-5	CASRSGTHNSPLHF	TGTGCCAGCAGGTCCGGGACACACAATTCACCCCTCCACTTT
-	TRBD1	TRBJ2-4	TRBV5-5	CASSAVPGQGAGGIQYF	TGTGCCAGCAGCGCCGTCCCGGGACAGGGGGCCGGGGGCATTCAGTACTTC